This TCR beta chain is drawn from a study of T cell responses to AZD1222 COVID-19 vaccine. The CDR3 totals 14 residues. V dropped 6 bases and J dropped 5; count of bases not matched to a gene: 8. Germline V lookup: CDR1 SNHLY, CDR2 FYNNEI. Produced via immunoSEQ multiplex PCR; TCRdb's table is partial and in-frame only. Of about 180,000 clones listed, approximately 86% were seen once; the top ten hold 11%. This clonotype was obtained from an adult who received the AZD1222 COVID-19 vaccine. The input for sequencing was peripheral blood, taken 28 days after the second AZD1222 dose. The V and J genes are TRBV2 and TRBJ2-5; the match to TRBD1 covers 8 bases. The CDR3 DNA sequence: TGTGCCAGCAGCGGACAGGGAGGCGGGGAGACCCAGTACTTC. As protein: CASSGQGGGETQYF.